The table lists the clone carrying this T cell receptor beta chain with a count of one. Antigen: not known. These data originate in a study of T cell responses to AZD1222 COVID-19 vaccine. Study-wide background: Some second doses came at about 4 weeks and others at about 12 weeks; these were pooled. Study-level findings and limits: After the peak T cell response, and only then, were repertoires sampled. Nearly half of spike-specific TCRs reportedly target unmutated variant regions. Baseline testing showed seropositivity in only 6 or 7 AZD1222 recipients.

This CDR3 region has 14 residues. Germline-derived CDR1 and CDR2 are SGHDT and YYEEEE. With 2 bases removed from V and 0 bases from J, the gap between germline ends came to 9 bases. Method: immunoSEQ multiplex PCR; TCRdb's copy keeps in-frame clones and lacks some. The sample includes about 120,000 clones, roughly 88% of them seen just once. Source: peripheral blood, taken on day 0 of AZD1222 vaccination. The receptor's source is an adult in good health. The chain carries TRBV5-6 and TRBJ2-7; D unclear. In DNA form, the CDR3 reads TGTGCCAGCAGCTTCGGGCCCAGCTCCTACGAGCAGTACTTC. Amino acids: CASSFGPSSYEQYF. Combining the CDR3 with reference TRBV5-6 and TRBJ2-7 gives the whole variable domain DAGVTQSPTHLIKTRGQQVTLRCSPKSGHDTVSWYQQALGQGPQFIFQYYEEEERQRGNFPDRFSGHQFPNYSSELNVNALLLGDSALYLCASSFGPSSYEQYFGPGTRLTVT.